This passage covers 2 T cell receptor beta chains from one sample sequenced in a study of blood T cell repertoires in COVID-19. The table came from immunoSEQ multiplex PCR; TCRdb's copy has only in-frame clones and leaves some out. The sample lists 200,000 to 250,000 clones, approximately 85% occurring once. Sample: peripheral blood. The receptors were sampled from a man in his fifties or sixties who had recovered from COVID-19.

As to this clone: A junction boundary mismatches the germline segment, possibly from a read error. Additional DNA sequences in this sample encode the identical CDR3. J is TRBJ2-7 and V is TRBV11-3, with 13 bases lining up with TRBD2. Germline V gene lookup returns CDR1 SGHNT and CDR2 YENEEA. This CDR3 is 16 amino acids long. The CDR3 region is CASSPSGLAGAHEQYF. The CDR3 DNA follows: TGTGCCAGCAGCCCCAGTGGACTAGCGGGAGCCCACGAGCAGTACTTT.

The rearrangement joins TRBV7-2 to TRBJ2-7; 12 nucleotides match TRBD1. V lost 5 bases, J lost 7 bases, and 6 bases stayed unmatched. The CDR3 contains 14 residues. Germline V gene lookup returns CDR1 SGHTA and CDR2 FQGNSA. CDR3 nucleotide sequence: TGTGCCAGCAGCCTAGGGACAGGGGGCGGTGAGCAGTACTTC. This gives the protein CASSLGTGGGEQYF.